The 7 T cell receptor beta chains presented below share a single source sample, sequenced in a study of early T cells in non-severe SARS-CoV-2 infection. MiXCR, applied by TCRdb to the 5' RACE reads, yields one record per CDR3 protein. This table holds tens of thousands of distinct CDR3 sequences, 4% to 4.5% found once. Material for sequencing was whole blood. The source is an adult who was a healthcare worker with PCR-confirmed SARS-CoV-2 infection or an uninfected control (not recorded which).

This sequence joins TRBV3-1 and TRBJ1-3; D is ambiguous. In germline, CDR1 is LGHDT, CDR2 YNNKEL (reference sequence). Trimming took 3 bases from V and 6 from J, leaving 12 bases between them. This CDR3 has 14 amino acids. The CDR3 DNA follows: TGTGCCAGCAGCCACCTGATTAGGAAAAACACCATATATTTT. Translation gives CASSHLIRKNTIYF.

This rearrangement joins TRBV27 to TRBJ1-4; weak D call: TRBD1 (5 bases). Trimming removed 5 bases at V and 7 bases at J, with 11 bases between. Germline CDR1 is MNHEY and CDR2 is SMNVEV (reference sequence). The CDR3 has 13 residues. CDR3 DNA sequence: TGTGCCAGCAGTGTCAGGGTCTCTGAAAAACTGTTTTTT. As protein: CASSVRVSEKLFF. Based on the CDR3 plus reference TRBV27 and TRBJ1-4, the full variable domain is EAQVTQNPRYLITVTGKKLTVTCSQNMNHEYMSWYRQDPGLGLRQIYYSMNVEVTDKGDVPEGYKVSRKEKRNFPLILESPSPNQTSLYFCASSVRVSEKLFFGSGTQLSVL.

The table lists this clonotype with many counts. The chain carries TRBV4-2 and TRBJ2-2; unclear D gene. The germline CDR1 and CDR2 sequences are LGHNA and YNFKEQ. The CDR3 covers 14 residues. V was shortened by 5 bases and J by 1 base, with 8 bases between the two germline ends. The CDR3 bases are TGTGCCAGCAGCGAAACCCAGAACACCGGGGAGCTGTTTTTT. Encoded protein: CASSETQNTGELFF.

This clonotype was seen ten or more times. J is TRBJ1-4 and V is TRBV4-1, with 8 bases fitting TRBD1. The V and J ends lost 3 bases and 3 bases, in that order; junction bases with no gene match: 6. Germline assignment: CDR1 MGHRA and CDR2 YSYEKL. The CDR3 runs 16 residues. CDR3 bases: TGCGCCAGCAGCCAGGACAGGGAGCAAGCTAATGAAAAACTGTTTTTT. This translates into CASSQDREQANEKLFF.

This clonotype has ten or more counts. The chain couples TRBV5-4 to TRBJ2-5; 8 bases line up with TRBD2. Germline V gene lookup returns CDR1 SGHNT and CDR2 YYREEE (reference sequence). Trimming at V came to 2 bases and at J to 1 base, leaving 7 bases not matched to a gene. This CDR3 region has 16 residues. The CDR3 reads CASSLVSGARQETQYF. The CDR3 nucleotides are TGTGCCAGCAGCTTAGTTAGCGGGGCCCGCCAAGAGACCCAGTACTTC.

The sample holds many counts of this clonotype. The chain joins TRBV18 to TRBJ1-1; 7 positions agree with TRBD1. This CDR3 has 15 residues. The germline V gene has CDR1 KGHSH and CDR2 LQKENI. Trimming removed 3 bases from V and 6 bases from J; junction bases left unmatched: 10. CDR3 residues: CASSPLTGELAEAFF. The CDR3 DNA sequence: TGTGCCAGCTCACCTCTAACAGGGGAGTTGGCTGAAGCTTTCTTT.

A remark on this clonotype: With a much larger clone just one base away, this may be a read error. Written as DNA, the CDR3 is TGCGCCAGCAGCTTTAGGGGAACTGAGACCCAGTACTTC. It codes for CASSFRGTETQYF. This chain links TRBV5-1 with TRBJ2-5; maybe TRBD1 (5 bases). The CDR3 runs 13 residues. The germline V gene has CDR1 SGHRS and CDR2 YFSETQ. V lost 2 bases, J lost 5 bases, and 10 bases lay in between. The full variable domain, its missing parts supplied by reference TRBV5-1 and TRBJ2-5, is KAGVTQTPRYLIKTRGQQVTLSCSPISGHRSVSWYQQTPGQGLQFLFEYFSETQRNKGNFPGRFSGRQFSNSRSEMNVSTLELGDSALYLCASSFRGTETQYFGPGTRLLVL.